The 8 T cell receptor beta chains below come from one sample, sequenced in a study of T-cell reconstitution after alpha-beta-depleted transplantation in children. Unique molecular identifiers were used in preparing the TCRbeta library. TCRdb re-derived calls from the PCR reads in MiXCR, one entry per CDR3 protein. Of 500,000 to 600,000 distinct CDR3 sequences listed, 18% are singletons. The source was PBMCs from the stem cell graft donor, collected from the stem cell graft. The source of these receptors is a human donor who donated a stem cell graft to a child with acute lymphoblastic leukemia.

The chain has TRBV4-1 and TRBJ2-7, with D perhaps matching TRBD2 (6 bases). The CDR3 is made up of 15 amino acids. Germline V gene lookup returns CDR1 MGHRA and CDR2 YSYEKL. V shed 3 bases and J shed 4 bases, with 16 bases lying between them. CDR3 coding DNA: TGCGCCAGCAGCCAGGAGGGGCGGCCTCTATACGAGCAGTACTTC. Protein sequence: CASSQEGRPLYEQYF.

This clonotype came up a few times. This chain uses TRBV2 with TRBJ2-7; no firm D call. The germline V gene has CDR1 SNHLY and CDR2 FYNNEI. V dropped 5 bases and J dropped 0 bases, with 8 bases sitting between them. The CDR3 is 13 residues long. CDR3 in DNA: TGTGCCAGCAGTATCCGGCCCTCCTACGAGCAGTACTTC. Translation gives CASSIRPSYEQYF.

Here the CDR3 DNA reads TGTGCCAGTAGTACCTTCACCGGGGAGCTGTTTTTT. It yields the protein CASSTFTGELFF. This chain uses TRBV19 with TRBJ2-2; D unresolved. Germline V gene lookup returns CDR1 LNHDA and CDR2 SQIVND (reference sequence). The V gene lost 4 bases and the J gene lost 4 bases, with 4 bases spanning the gap. The CDR3 contains 12 residues. The full variable domain, in which reference TRBV19 and TRBJ2-2 provide the parts outside the CDR3, is DGGITQSPKYLFRKEGQNVTLSCEQNLNHDAMYWYRQDPGQGLRLIYYSQIVNDFQKGDIAEGYSVSREKKESFPLTVTSAQKNPTAFYLCASSTFTGELFFGEGSRLTVL.

This clonotype was found a few times. The V gene is TRBV5-1, the J gene TRBJ2-1; 7 positions agree with TRBD2. CDR1 and CDR2 from the germline V gene are SGHRS and YFSETQ. CDR3 length: 16 residues. V was pared by 4 bases and J by 5 bases, with 12 bases of the junction left unmatched. This CDR3 reads CASSPLPGLPNNEQFF. CDR3 DNA: TGCGCCAGCAGCCCCCTACCGGGACTACCGAACAATGAGCAGTTCTTC.

This clonotype turned up a few times. This chain's CDR3 is CASSVESGNTEAFF. CDR3 sequence (DNA): TGTGCCAGCAGCGTAGAATCAGGGAACACTGAAGCTTTCTTT. This rearrangement joins TRBV9 to TRBJ1-1; D remains ambiguous. Trimming left V 0 bases short and J 1 base short, with 7 bases between. Per germline, CDR1 SGDLS and CDR2 YYNGEE. The CDR3 consists of 14 residues.

This clonotype has a handful of counts. This chain joins TRBV7-9 and TRBJ2-7; 7 nucleotides agree with TRBD1. The CDR3 totals 15 residues. The germline gives CDR1 SEHNR, CDR2 FQNEAQ (reference sequence). The J segment lost 1 base and the V segment lost 2 bases, leaving 5 bases of the junction unmatched. The CDR3 loop reads CASSLPGTVSYEQYF. The CDR3 DNA reads TGTGCCAGCAGCTTACCCGGGACAGTTTCCTACGAGCAGTACTTC.

Here the CDR3 reads CSARDQFRRLAGDVDTQYF. CDR3 sequence (DNA): TGCAGTGCTAGAGACCAATTCCGCCGACTAGCGGGAGATGTAGATACGCAGTATTTT. The chain joins TRBV20-1 to TRBJ2-3, with 12 bases fitting TRBD2. This CDR3 contains 19 residues. V was pared by 0 bases and J by 5 bases, with 15 bases of the junction left unmatched. From germline, CDR1 is DFQATT and CDR2 SNEGSKA (reference sequence).

The V and J genes are TRBV12-3 or TRBV12-4 and TRBJ2-3, with TRBD2 identical over 7 bases. V shed 4 bases, J shed 6 bases, and the junction held 10 bases outside the gene matches. CDR3 length: 15 residues. The CDR3 spells CASSYDSGASDTQYF. CDR3 DNA: TGTGCCAGCAGTTATGACAGCGGGGCCTCCGATACGCAGTATTTT.